These T cell receptor beta chains were read from a single sample in a study of CD4 T cells in relation to SARS-CoV-2 and coronaviruses. No antigen is known for these receptors. Sequenced by immunoSEQ multiplex PCR; TCRdb stores in-frame clones only, minus some. The sample has about 36,000 clones, 70% to 85% seen once. Sequenced input: memory CD4+ T cells from PBMCs, cultured in vitro. The receptors originated from an adult with COVID-19. Each CDR3 is given with its conserved first and last residue. Fields, in order: V gene, J gene, CDR3 protein.

>TRBV14|TRBJ2-7
CASSQGGRIPYEQYF
>TRBV9|TRBJ1-5
CASSGRDSHQPQHF
>TRBV7-3|TRBJ2-2
CASSRTSPLGTGELFF
>TRBV4-3|TRBJ2-3
CASSHRLAPGADTQYF
>TRBV2|TRBJ2-3
CARRGTGGPTDTQYF
>TRBV12-5|TRBJ1-1
CASGLGVGGEGGMIPTEAFF
>TRBV6-1|TRBJ1-6
CASSETSGTGVSPLHF
>TRBV4-1|TRBJ2-1
CASSQEGGGTSSYNEQFF
>TRBV13|TRBJ2-5
CASSKQGRGSQETQYF
>TRBV30|TRBJ2-5
CAWSVFAETQYF
>TRBV28|TRBJ2-1
CASSSTRASYNEQFF
>TRBV25-1|TRBJ2-2
CASNQQGNTGELFF
>TRBV4-1|TRBJ2-2
CASSPSGALTGELFF
>TRBV7-8|TRBJ2-7
CASSIPTSGRDSEQYF
>TRBV5-5|TRBJ2-1
CASSRRLAGEINEQFF
>TRBV11-2|TRBJ2-1
CASSPLQLALNEQFF
>TRBV11-2|TRBJ1-1
CASSRDRAPGAEAFF
>TRBV9|TRBJ2-7
CASSVDGHRKQYF
>TRBV24-1|TRBJ2-1
CATSGRQGSNEQFF
>TRBV5-1|TRBJ2-2
CASSLRTSDTGGELFF
>TRBV15|TRBJ2-6
CATSRGQSGANVLTF
>TRBV9|TRBJ2-7
CASSAVPYDEQYF
>TRBV5-1|TRBJ1-3
CASIRAPGSSGNTIYF
>TRBV3-1/TRBV3-2|TRBJ2-3
CASSQAGWDTQYF
>TRBV7-9|TRBJ1-1
CASRVGANTEAFF
>TRBV5-1|TRBJ2-7
CASSWTSGSEQYF
>TRBV28|TRBJ2-2
CASSSLSRLLGELFF
>TRBV11-2|TRBJ2-2
CASSSISGRNTGELFF
>TRBV6-1|TRBJ1-5
CASSEVGNQPQHF
>TRBV5-1|TRBJ1-1
CASSSDRGNTEAFF
>TRBV25-1|TRBJ1-4
CASSHGTGREKLFF
>TRBV27|TRBJ1-6
CASSSVGGGHSPLHF
>TRBV3-1/TRBV3-2|TRBJ2-2
CASSGTGRQNTGELFF
>TRBV19|TRBJ1-2
CASSIPGQGGYGYTF
>TRBV27|TRBJ2-7
CASSKVYEQYF
>TRBV28|TRBJ1-2
CASSSRQGYGYTF
>TRBV7-2|TRBJ1-3
CASSLNTGTGHTIYF
>TRBV3-1/TRBV3-2|TRBJ2-7
CASSPASGDFSYEQYF
>TRBV10-3|TRBJ2-3
CAYKRESGTDTQYF
>TRBV7-2|TRBJ1-3
CASSLDTSSGNTIYF